Below are 32 T cell receptor beta chains sequenced from a single sample in a study of a mutant IDH1 vaccine in newly diagnosed glioma. Time point given: baseline, week 1 (first vaccination visit). Documented treatment: pre-vaccination baseline after standard-of-care therapy. Measured with immunoSEQ multiplex PCR; TCRdb has only the in-frame clones, and not every one. The table records approximately 67,000 clones, around four fifths of them present only once. This specimen consisted of peripheral blood mononuclear cells (PBMCs), obtained from a glioma patient treated with radiotherapy, temozolomide or both. The receptors shown here come from a woman aged 18-30 years with glioma. Some clones in this sample may be carry-over from other donors' samples.

J is TRBJ2-7 and V is TRBV5-1; D uncertain. Germline V CDR1 and CDR2: SGHRS, YFSETQ. This CDR3 has 14 amino acids. V was cut by 0 bases and J by 6 bases, with 13 bases left in between. CDR3 protein: CASSLANGVGEQYF. The CDR3 DNA is TGCGCCAGCAGCTTGGCCAATGGGGTCGGCGAGCAGTACTTC.

This chain uses TRBV11-2 with TRBJ2-7; 7 nucleotides match TRBD1. The trim removed 3 bases at V and 6 bases at J, leaving 11 bases unmatched. The germline CDR1 and CDR2 sequences are SGHAT and FQNNGV. The CDR3 is 15 amino acids. The CDR3 region has the DNA TGTGCCAGCAGCTTGAGACAGGGTTCGAATAGCGAGCAGTACTTC. Protein: CASSLRQGSNSEQYF.

This CDR3 is CASSLEVGVQGRSYGYTF. CDR3 DNA: TGTGCCAGCAGCTTAGAGGTGGGGGTCCAGGGGAGGAGCTATGGCTACACCTTC. The gene calls are TRBV7-2 and TRBJ1-2, with D perhaps matching TRBD1 (6 bases). Trimming left V 1 base short and J 4 bases short, with 22 bases between. Germline CDR1 and CDR2: SGHTA and FQGNSA. This CDR3 is built from 18 residues. The variable domain in full, completed from reference TRBV7-2 and TRBJ1-2, reads GAGVSQSPSNKVTEKGKDVELRCDPISGHTALYWYRQSLGQGLEFLIYFQGNSAPDKSGLPSDRFSAERTGGSVSTLTIQRTQQEDSAVYLCASSLEVGVQGRSYGYTFGSGTRLTVV.

This clone appeared a single time. The rearrangement links TRBV5-6 to TRBJ2-1, with TRBD2 identical over 8 bases. V trimming: 4 bases; J trimming: 5 bases; junction bases outside the gene matches: 5. Germline values: CDR1 SGHDT, CDR2 YYEEEE. CDR3 size: 14 residues. CDR3 in amino acids: CASSLGTRDNEQFF. CDR3 bases: TGTGCCAGCAGCCTCGGGACTAGGGACAATGAGCAGTTCTTC. Supplemented by reference TRBV5-6 and TRBJ2-1, the full variable domain reads DAGVTQSPTHLIKTRGQQVTLRCSPKSGHDTVSWYQQALGQGPQFIFQYYEEEERQRGNFPDRFSGHQFPNYSSELNVNALLLGDSALYLCASSLGTRDNEQFFGPGTRLTVL.

The chain combines TRBV19 with TRBJ2-3; D not resolved. Germline V CDR1 and CDR2: LNHDA, SQIVND (reference sequence). Trimming took 7 bases from V and 0 from J, leaving 14 bases between them. The CDR3 runs 15 residues. The CDR3 spells CASTSVLRSTDTQYF. CDR3 DNA sequence: TGTGCCAGTACCTCGGTCTTGAGGAGCACAGATACGCAGTATTTT.

The rearrangement uses TRBV6-1 and TRBJ1-1; tentative D call: TRBD1 (6 bases). In germline, CDR1 is MNHNS, CDR2 SASEGT. Trimming removed 4 bases from V and 5 bases from J, with 8 bases in between. The CDR3 length is 12 residues. DNA of the CDR3: TGTGCCAGCAGTGGGGGGCCTACTGAAGCTTTCTTT. It specifies CASSGGPTEAFF.

The V and J genes are TRBV18 and TRBJ1-2, with a tentative D call TRBD1 (6 bases). The CDR3 totals 14 residues. V dropped 2 bases and J dropped 4 bases, with 11 bases sitting between them. Germline CDR1 is KGHSH and CDR2 is LQKENI. The CDR3 bases are TGTGCCAGCTCACCAAACAGGGATGTCTATGGCTACACCTTC. Translation: CASSPNRDVYGYTF.

The genes are TRBV27 and TRBJ2-7, with a possible D match to TRBD2 (5 bases). CDR3 size: 15 residues. Germline CDR1 reads MNHEY; CDR2 reads SMNVEV (reference sequence). The V gene lost 1 base and the J gene lost 2 bases, with 12 bases spanning the gap. The chain's CDR3 is CASSLYSGAAYEQYF. The CDR3 DNA reads TGTGCCAGCAGTTTATACAGCGGTGCGGCCTACGAGCAGTACTTC.

V gene TRBV19 combines with J gene TRBJ1-3; TRBD1 matches at 8 bases. The V segment lost 5 bases and the J segment 14 bases; nucleotides outside the gene matches: 5. Germline V gene sequence: CDR1 LNHDA, CDR2 SQIVND (reference sequence). The CDR3 runs to 11 residues. CDR3 DNA: TGTGCCAGTAGTCGGACAGGGATTTTATATTTT. This sequence encodes CASSRTGILYF.

V is TRBV19 and J is TRBJ1-1; D not resolved. Germline-derived CDR1 and CDR2 are LNHDA and SQIVND (reference sequence). V gave up 6 bases and J gave up 1 base, with 9 bases separating them. CDR3 length: 13 residues. The CDR3, as DNA: TGTGCCAGTAGAATATGGGGGAACACTGAAGCTTTCTTT. Translating gives CASRIWGNTEAFF.

The chain joins TRBV4-2 to TRBJ2-1; TRBD2 matches at 8 bases. This CDR3 comprises 14 residues. Germline-derived CDR1 and CDR2 are LGHNA and YNFKEQ. The V and J ends lost 5 bases and 8 bases, in that order; junction bases with no gene match: 8. This CDR3 is CASSLELAGDEQFF. CDR3 sequence (DNA): TGTGCCAGCAGCTTGGAGCTAGCGGGCGATGAGCAGTTCTTC.

This clone was seen a single time. V and J are TRBV7-2 and TRBJ2-7, with 8 bases lining up with TRBD2. CDR1 is SGHTA and CDR2 is FQGNSA in the germline V gene. V was clipped by 4 bases and J by 4 bases; unmatched bases: 9. The CDR3 has 15 residues. This CDR3 is CASSSPTSARYEQYF. DNA of the CDR3: TGTGCCAGCAGCTCGCCGACTAGCGCTCGTTACGAGCAGTACTTC.

The chain uses TRBV5-4 and TRBJ2-6; 9 nucleotides agree with TRBD1. CDR3 length: 17 residues. Trimming cost V 4 bases and J 0 bases; bases outside gene matches: 5. Looked up from germline, CDR1 is SGHNT and CDR2 is YYREEE (reference sequence). As DNA, the CDR3 is TGTGCCAGCAGCCCGACAGGGGGTCTCTCTGGGGCCAACGTCCTGACTTTC. It specifies CASSPTGGLSGANVLTF.

V and J are TRBV1 and TRBJ2-7. TRBV1 is assigned pseudogene status. The CDR3 is 16 amino acids. CDR3 region: CTSSQVGDLPPYEQYF. The CDR3 bases are TGCACCAGCAGCCAAGTGGGGGACCTGCCCCCCTACGAGCAGTACTTC.

V usage is TRBV5-5 and J usage is TRBJ1-2; 12 positions match TRBD1. From germline, CDR1 is SGHKS and CDR2 YYEKEE (reference sequence). V trimming: 5 bases; J trimming: 4 bases; junction bases outside the gene matches: 12. The CDR3 has 17 amino acids. CDR3 nucleotides: TGTGCCAGCAGATGGACGGGACAGGGGGCTGCGACCTATGGCTACACCTTC. Translation gives CASRWTGQGAATYGYTF.

V is TRBV29-1 and J is TRBJ2-1, with D possibly being TRBD1 or TRBD2 (5 bases each). CDR3 length: 10 amino acids. CDR1 and CDR2 (germline): SQVTM, ANQGSEA. Written as DNA, the CDR3 is TGCGCCGGGGCGCACAATGAGCAGTTCTTC. Amino acid sequence: CAGAHNEQFF.

Comment on this clone: Other DNA sequences in the same sample also yield this CDR3. In DNA form, the CDR3 reads TGCGCCAGCAGCTTGGCAGGACCCAACACTGAAGCTTTCTTT. Its protein is CASSLAGPNTEAFF. The J gene is TRBJ1-1, the V gene TRBV5-1; no definite D call. The CDR3 covers 14 residues. Germline lookup yields CDR1 SGHRS and CDR2 YFSETQ. Trimming left V 0 bases short and J 2 bases short, with 8 bases between.

The chain recombines TRBV2 with TRBJ1-1, with D hard to call. Germline V CDR1 and CDR2: SNHLY, FYNNEI. The CDR3 spans 11 residues. Trimming left V 8 bases short and J 5 bases short, with 9 bases between. The CDR3 loop is CASARLTEAFF. In DNA form, the CDR3 reads TGTGCCAGCGCTCGGCTGACTGAAGCTTTCTTT.

This clone was picked up a small number of times. The chain uses TRBV5-6 and TRBJ1-2; D gene ambiguous. Germline V lookup: CDR1 SGHDT, CDR2 YYEEEE. This CDR3 has 15 residues. The V end was cut by 0 bases, the J end by 4 bases, with 13 bases between. The CDR3 DNA reads as TGTGCCAGCAGCTTGGAAGTGCGGGGTCGCTATGGCTACACCTTC. This translates into CASSLEVRGRYGYTF.

The V gene is TRBV7-8, the J gene TRBJ2-7; TRBD2 is a possible D gene (6 bases). Deletions cut 5 bases from V and 2 bases from J, with 19 bases between. From germline, CDR1 is SGHVS and CDR2 FQNEAQ. The CDR3 is 16 residues long. CDR3: CASSRTGLKGPYEQYF. The CDR3 bases are TGTGCCAGCAGCCGAACGGGACTTAAAGGCCCCTACGAGCAGTACTTC.

The chain couples TRBV6-5 to TRBJ2-7, with D perhaps matching TRBD2 (6 bases). The CDR3 contains 14 residues. Trimming cost V 8 bases and J 0 bases, with 14 bases left between them. Germline CDR1 MNHEY, CDR2 SVGAGI. The CDR3 nucleotides read TGTGCCAGCCGGCTGGGGGGAACCTCCTACGAGCAGTACTTC. Encoded protein: CASRLGGTSYEQYF.

V usage is TRBV2 and J usage is TRBJ2-7; D gene unclear. The CDR3 is made up of 16 amino acids. Trimming shortened V by 6 bases and J by 6 bases, and 24 bases separated the two germline ends. The germline gives CDR1 SNHLY, CDR2 FYNNEI. The CDR3 DNA follows: TGTGCCAGCAGAGATAGACTGGCCACCCGCTGGAGCGAGCAGTACTTC. It is translated as CASRDRLATRWSEQYF.

This chain uses TRBV2 with TRBJ1-1; D is unclear. The CDR3 is 13 residues long. From germline, CDR1 is SNHLY and CDR2 FYNNEI. The ends were cut back, 4 bases at V and 8 bases at J, with 14 bases in the middle. CDR3 sequence: CASSVSGSGEAFF. The CDR3 DNA reads TGTGCCAGCAGTGTCTCCGGTAGTGGCGAAGCTTTCTTT.

This chain joins TRBV13 and TRBJ1-2; unclear D gene. This CDR3 is built from 14 residues. Trimming removed 0 bases at V and 0 bases at J, with 5 bases between. Germline V CDR1 and CDR2: PRHDT, FYEKMQ (reference sequence). DNA for the CDR3: TGTGCCAGCAGCTTAGGTGCAGCTAACTATGGCTACACCTTC. This gives the protein CASSLGAANYGYTF. The variable domain in full, with the rest retrieved from reference TRBV13 and TRBJ1-2, is AAGVIQSPRHLIKEKRETATLKCYPIPRHDTVYWYQQGPGQDPQFLISFYEKMQSDKGSIPDRFSAQQFSDYHSELNMSSLELGDSALYFCASSLGAANYGYTFGSGTRLTVV.

The chain recombines TRBV19 with TRBJ2-7; D may match TRBD1 or TRBD2 (5 bases each). This CDR3 region has 14 residues. Germline V gene sequence: CDR1 LNHDA, CDR2 SQIVND (reference sequence). Trimming stripped 0 bases from V and 6 bases from J, with 12 bases between. The CDR3 sequence is CASSIDKGTLEQYF. In DNA, the CDR3 is TGTGCCAGTAGTATAGATAAAGGGACGCTCGAGCAGTACTTC.

The rearrangement joins TRBV9 to TRBJ2-1; D tentatively fits TRBD1 or TRBD2 (6 bases each). CDR1 and CDR2 (germline): SGDLS, YYNGEE. V lost 0 bases to trimming and J lost 4 bases, with 11 bases between them. CDR3 length: 15 residues. The CDR3 nucleotides are TGTGCCAGCAGCGTAGACGGGGGCGCGTACAATGAGCAGTTCTTC. Amino acid sequence: CASSVDGGAYNEQFF.

The chain employs TRBV6-1 and TRBJ1-5; unclear D gene. The CDR3 sequence is 15 residues long. Trimming cost V 10 bases and J 3 bases, with 19 bases left between them. CDR1 and CDR2 from the germline V gene are MNHNS and SASEGT. CDR3 amino acids: CATIPDPGTNQPQHF. In DNA form, the CDR3 reads TGTGCCACAATTCCTGATCCGGGAACCAATCAGCCCCAGCATTTT.

The V and J genes are TRBV4-2 and TRBJ2-1; D gene unclear. V lost 1 base, J lost 4 bases, and 8 bases lay in between. The CDR3 covers 14 residues. The germline V gene has CDR1 LGHNA and CDR2 YNFKEQ. The CDR3 protein is CASSQVSTYNEQFF. Written as DNA, the CDR3 is TGTGCCAGCAGCCAAGTATCCACATACAATGAGCAGTTCTTC.

The chain has TRBV14 and TRBJ2-1; 8 nucleotides align to TRBD2. The CDR3 runs 15 residues. Germline V gene lookup returns CDR1 SGHDN and CDR2 FVKESK. With 6 bases clipped from V and 6 bases from J, the junction kept 10 bases outside the gene matches. For the CDR3, the DNA is TGTGCCAGCAGACAGATAGCGGGGAATATCAATGAGCAGTTCTTC. Encoded protein: CASRQIAGNINEQFF.

The rearrangement uses TRBV7-9 and TRBJ2-3; D perhaps matches TRBD2 (5 bases). Germline CDR1 reads SEHNR; CDR2 reads FQNEAQ (reference sequence). Trimming took 6 bases from V and 0 from J, leaving 19 bases between them. The CDR3 is 17 residues long. This chain's CDR3 is CASRPDWGSSSTDTQYF. The CDR3 nucleotides are TGTGCCAGCAGGCCGGACTGGGGATCTTCTAGCACAGATACGCAGTATTTT.

The chain joins TRBV7-9 to TRBJ1-1; D might be TRBD1 (5 bases). The CDR3 is 16 amino acids. Germline loops: CDR1 SEHNR, CDR2 FQNEAQ (reference sequence). V dropped 3 bases and J dropped 3 bases, with 17 bases sitting between them. DNA for the CDR3: TGTGCCAGCAGCTTCTTCCGGGGCCTAGGGGACACTGAAGCTTTCTTT. Protein: CASSFFRGLGDTEAFF. Complete variable domain (other parts from reference TRBV7-9 and TRBJ1-1): DTGVSQNPRHKITKRGQNVTFRCDPISEHNRLYWYRQTLGQGPEFLTYFQNEAQLEKSRLLSDRFSAERPKGSFSTLEIQRTEQGDSAMYLCASSFFRGLGDTEAFFGQGTRLTVV.

This chain uses TRBV6-1 with TRBJ2-7; D is perhaps TRBD1 (5 bases). Trimming took off 1 base at V and 0 bases at J, with 10 bases between the two ends. The CDR3 is 15 amino acids. The V gene's germline CDR1 is MNHNS and CDR2 SASEGT. In DNA form, the CDR3 reads TGTGCCAGCAGTGAAGTAGGACACTCCTCCTACGAGCAGTACTTC. It specifies CASSEVGHSSYEQYF.